These T cell receptor beta chains were read from a single sample in a study of control samples from healthy donors and cancer patients. This table comes from immunoSEQ multiplex PCR, and its TCRdb copy is limited to in-frame clones, with some not included. The table shows under 450,000 clones, with 80% to 95% occurring only once. The sequencing sample was made of PBMCs. Receptor source: a man aged 35-49 years with head and neck cancer. Each CDR3 is given with its conserved first and last residue. A D gene is named only where the DNA matches it firmly. Part of the rows lack a size; the others show once, few, many or a class for expanded clones.

.	TRBD1	TRBV27	TRBJ2-5	TGTGCCAGCAGTGCCCGACAGGGGACCCTCCAAGAGACCCAGTACTTC	CASSARQGTLQETQYF
few	TRBD1	TRBV6-5	TRBJ1-2	TGTGCCAGCAGGTTCCGGGACAGAAACTATGGCTACACCTTC	CASRFRDRNYGYTF
.	.	TRBV9	TRBJ1-2	TGTGCCAGCAGCGTAGAATCGGGGAACTATGGCTACACCTTC	CASSVESGNYGYTF
.	.	TRBV6-2/TRBV6-3	TRBJ2-7	TGTGCCAGCACCCCGACAGTGGCTAAACGGGAATACGAGCAGTACTTC	CASTPTVAKREYEQYF
.	.	TRBV5-1	TRBJ2-6	TGCGCCAGCAGCTTGGAACAGCTCGGGGCCAACGTCCTGACTTTC	CASSLEQLGANVLTF
.	.	TRBV11-2	TRBJ2-7	TGTGCCAGCAGCTTAGACAGGGGTCGGCACGAGCAGTACTTC	CASSLDRGRHEQYF
.	TRBD1	TRBV6-6	TRBJ1-1	TGTGCCAGCAGTTACACAGGACAGGGGAACACTGAAGCTTTCTTT	CASSYTGQGNTEAFF
.	.	TRBV27	TRBJ2-5	TGTGCCAGCAGTTCTCAGAGACTCAAAGGGCAAGAGACCCAGTACTTC	CASSSQRLKGQETQYF
.	.	TRBV6-5	TRBJ1-3	TGTGCCAGCAGTTACGGGGGCCTCTCTGGAAACACCATATATTTT	CASSYGGLSGNTIYF
.	TRBD1	TRBV12-3/TRBV12-4	TRBJ2-4	TGTGCCAGCAGTAGACAGGGAAACATTCAGTACTTC	CASSRQGNIQYF